Below are 2 T cell receptor beta chains sequenced from a single sample in a study of T cells after yellow fever vaccination. MiXCR, applied by TCRdb to the 5' RACE reads, yields one record per CDR3 protein. The data contain roughly 350,000 distinct CDR3 sequences, about 4% of them seen just once; the ten biggest clones take up just under 25%. This specimen consisted of PBMCs, obtained 5 days after the yellow fever booster vaccination. These receptors were taken from a man aged 18 to 29 who received the YFV17D yellow fever vaccine.

This clonotype was observed a few times. The CDR3 DNA reads as TGTGCCAGCAGCGTAGTCCTAGGGACCGGGACTAGCGGGGTCTCCTACGAGCAGTACGTC. Its protein is CASSVVLGTGTSGVSYEQYV. The V call is TRBV9, the J call TRBJ2-7, with 13 bases aligning to TRBD2. CDR1 SGDLS and CDR2 YYNGEE come from the germline V gene. The CDR3 is made up of 20 amino acids. V lost 0 bases and J lost 0; bases outside the gene matches: 12.

This sequence joins TRBV6-2 or TRBV6-3 and TRBJ2-3, with a possible D match to TRBD2 (5 bases). This CDR3 is built from 16 residues. CDR1 is MNHEY and CDR2 is SVGEGT in the germline V gene. V lost 2 bases and J 0 bases, leaving 12 bases between the germline ends. The CDR3 DNA is TGTGCCAGCAGTTACGGGGAGCGGTATAGCACAGATACGCAGTATTTT. Its translation: CASSYGERYSTDTQYF.